The 27 T cell receptor beta chains below were found in one sample sequenced in a study of preoperative IRX-2 immunotherapy in early breast cancer. Only in-frame clones appear in the TCRdb table, and some are missing; sequencing was by immunoSEQ multiplex PCR. Found here are 15,000 to 25,000 clones, around 85% of them singletons; the top ten hold 0.95% to 1.5%. Described treatment: preoperative locoregional IRX-2 cytokine immunotherapy. Sequenced here: lymph node tissue, sampled after IRX-2 immunotherapy. All receptors derive from a human donor with breast cancer.

The chain joins TRBV19 to TRBJ1-5, with 7 bases identical to TRBD1. Germline V gene lookup returns CDR1 LNHDA and CDR2 SQIVND (reference sequence). CDR3 length equals 14 residues. V was pared by 6 bases and J by 1 base, with 3 bases of the junction left unmatched. The CDR3: CASSDRASNQPQHF. The CDR3 region has the DNA TGTGCCAGTAGCGACAGGGCCAGCAATCAGCCCCAGCATTTT.

This clone was counted between two and nine times. The rearrangement links TRBV6-8 to TRBJ1-4; no clear D. Germline values: CDR1 MNHGY, CDR2 SAAAGT. V shed 6 bases and J shed 2 bases, with 7 bases lying between them. This CDR3 spans 13 amino acids. The CDR3 here is CASRLWTNEKLFF. CDR3 in DNA: TGTGCCAGCAGACTATGGACTAATGAAAAACTGTTTTTT.

A single count supports this clone. The chain combines TRBV1 with TRBJ2-7; the tabulated D call, TRBD1, remains unverified against the DNA. TRBV1 represents a pseudogene. This CDR3 has 15 residues. The CDR3 DNA reads as TGCGCCAGCAGCGACCGGGACAGGGTTGTCTACGAGCAGTACTTC. Encoded protein: CASSDRDRVVYEQYF.

V gene TRBV19 combines with J gene TRBJ1-2, with a tentative D call TRBD1 (6 bases). The CDR3 is made up of 13 amino acids. V was trimmed by 3 bases and J by 6 bases, leaving 11 bases between them. Per the germline V gene, CDR1 is LNHDA and CDR2 is SQIVND (reference sequence). The CDR3 DNA reads TGTGCCAGTAGTATGTACAGGGCGGATGGCTACACCTTC. Protein sequence: CASSMYRADGYTF.

The rearrangement uses TRBV7-5 and TRBJ2-2; TRBD1 reflects the table's D call only, with no check against the DNA. TRBV7-5 is deemed a pseudogene. The CDR3 sequence is 15 residues long. This CDR3 is CASSLGLGGTGELFF. For the CDR3, the DNA is TGTGCCAGCAGCTTAGGATTAGGGGGCACCGGGGAGCTGTTTTTT.

This rearrangement joins TRBV4-1 to TRBJ1-2; D is unclear. CDR1 is MGHRA and CDR2 is YSYEKL in the germline V gene. Trimming took off 0 bases at V and 8 bases at J, with 10 bases between the two ends. The CDR3 is made up of 13 amino acids. Written as DNA, the CDR3 is TGCGCCAGCAGCCAAGAGGGTTTAGGGGGCTACACCTTC. This codes for CASSQEGLGGYTF.

This rearrangement joins TRBV19 to TRBJ1-5; possible D gene TRBD1, 5 bases. Between the trimmed V and J ends, which lost 7 bases and 5 bases, there was a span of 15 bases. The V gene's germline CDR1 is LNHDA and CDR2 SQIVND (reference sequence). The CDR3 covers 14 residues. This CDR3 is CASMGSWGDQPQHF. The CDR3 nucleotides are TGTGCCAGTATGGGGTCTTGGGGGGATCAGCCCCAGCATTTT. Full variable domain (missing parts from reference TRBV19 and TRBJ1-5): DGGITQSPKYLFRKEGQNVTLSCEQNLNHDAMYWYRQDPGQGLRLIYYSQIVNDFQKGDIAEGYSVSREKKESFPLTVTSAQKNPTAFYLCASMGSWGDQPQHFGDGTRLSIL.

This chain links TRBV23-1 with TRBJ1-4; D perhaps matches TRBD1 (5 bases). TRBV23-1 is known as an ORF, though its function is uncertain. Trimming cost V 6 bases and J 8 bases, with 19 bases left between them. The CDR3 consists of 15 residues. The CDR3 DNA is TGCGCCAGCAGCTCCGTTGAGCCTTGGGACGAAAAACTGTTTTTT. As protein: CASSSVEPWDEKLFF.

This CDR3 is CASSQEGSGATQYF. The CDR3 nucleotides read TGCGCCAGCAGCCAAGAGGGTAGCGGGGCTACGCAGTATTTT. V usage is TRBV4-1 and J usage is TRBJ2-3; 8 bases are shared with TRBD2. V lost 0 bases and J lost 8; bases outside the gene matches: 4. This CDR3 region has 14 residues. Germline CDR1 MGHRA, CDR2 YSYEKL.

This chain uses TRBV6-8 with TRBJ1-1; 7 positions agree with TRBD1. This CDR3 spans 12 amino acids. Trimming cost V 10 bases and J 1 base; bases outside gene matches: 3. CDR1 and CDR2 from the germline V gene are MNHGY and SAAAGT. Here the CDR3 DNA reads TGTGCCATCAGGGACAGGAACACTGAAGCTTTCTTT. Its protein is CAIRDRNTEAFF.

The CDR3 sequence is CASRTSDEPDTQYF. In DNA form, the CDR3 reads TGTGCCAGTCGGACTAGCGACGAACCAGATACGCAGTATTTT. V is TRBV6-8 and J is TRBJ2-3; TRBD2 aligns across 9 bases. CDR1 is MNHGY, CDR2 SAAAGT, per germline. V was pared by 9 bases and J by 4 bases, with 8 bases of the junction left unmatched. The CDR3 is made up of 14 amino acids.

Here the CDR3 DNA reads TGTGCCAGCAGCTTAGGCGGGGGGCCGGATACGCAGTATTTT. It yields the protein CASSLGGGPDTQYF. The J gene is TRBJ2-3, the V gene TRBV11-3; TRBD2 aligns across 8 bases. V trimming: 1 base; J trimming: 6 bases; junction bases outside the gene matches: 3. The germline CDR1 and CDR2 sequences are SGHNT and YENEEA. The CDR3 runs to 14 residues.

The J gene is TRBJ2-5, the V gene TRBV18; 8 nucleotides align to TRBD1. Germline lookup yields CDR1 KGHSH and CDR2 LQKENI. Trimming cost V 2 bases and J 2 bases; bases outside gene matches: 1. The CDR3 extends over 14 amino acids. CDR3 loop: CASSPDRGQETQYF. The CDR3 coding sequence is TGTGCCAGCTCACCAGACAGGGGACAAGAGACCCAGTACTTC.

This clone was detected once. The J gene is TRBJ1-5, the V gene TRBV6-8; D unresolved. This CDR3 has 13 amino acids. The V end was cut by 5 bases, the J end by 1 base, with 6 bases between. Germline V CDR1 and CDR2: MNHGY, SAAAGT. Here the CDR3 DNA reads TGTGCCAGCAGTACAGAGAGCAATCAGCCCCAGCATTTT. Amino acid sequence: CASSTESNQPQHF.

This rearrangement joins TRBV11-3 to TRBJ2-1; D call uncertain. Germline CDR1 SGHNT, CDR2 YENEEA. The CDR3 consists of 15 residues. V lost 2 bases, J lost 6 bases, and 14 bases lay in between. CDR3 coding DNA: TGTGCCAGCAGCTTAAGACCGGGTTTGGGCAATGAGCAGTTCTTC. This gives the protein CASSLRPGLGNEQFF.

The CDR3 is CASSQVSNQPQHF. As DNA, the CDR3 is TGTGCCAGCAGTCAGGTTAGCAATCAGCCCCAGCATTTT. The chain employs TRBV6-8 and TRBJ1-5; D unresolved. The CDR3 consists of 13 residues. The V end was cut by 5 bases, the J end by 0 bases, with 5 bases between. Germline CDR1 MNHGY, CDR2 SAAAGT.

The chain carries TRBV29-1 and TRBJ1-5, with a weak D call TRBD1 (5 bases). CDR1 SQVTM and CDR2 ANQGSEA come from the germline V gene. The CDR3 consists of 14 residues. V lost 4 bases, J lost 2 bases, and 12 bases lay in between. Here the CDR3 DNA reads TGCAGCGTTGTTTTGCAGGGCGGCAATCAGCCCCAGCATTTT. This gives the protein CSVVLQGGNQPQHF.

V is TRBV11-3 and J is TRBJ2-3; 9 bases align to TRBD2. CDR1 is SGHNT and CDR2 is YENEEA in the germline V gene. This CDR3 is built from 16 residues. The J segment lost 1 base and the V segment lost 3 bases, leaving 5 bases of the junction unmatched. As DNA, the CDR3 is TGTGCCAGCAGCTTTAGCGGGGGTCGAGGCACAGATACGCAGTATTTT. This translates into CASSFSGGRGTDTQYF.

V usage is TRBV10-3 and J usage is TRBJ1-2; no clear D gene. Trimming left V 10 bases short and J 4 bases short, with 13 bases between. The CDR3 is made up of 12 amino acids. Germline CDR1 ENHRY, CDR2 SYGVKD. CDR3 sequence: CASNEGFYGYTF. As DNA, the CDR3 is TGTGCCAGCAATGAGGGATTCTATGGCTACACCTTC.

This clone was observed a single time. The CDR3 DNA reads TGTGCCAGCAGCTTCTCTACGTCGGGCACAGATACGCAGTATTTT. As protein: CASSFSTSGTDTQYF. The chain is built from TRBV7-6 and TRBJ2-3; D call uncertain. Trimming shortened V by 3 bases and J by 1 base, and 11 bases separated the two germline ends. Germline V gene data show CDR1 as SGHVS and CDR2 as FNYEAQ. This CDR3 spans 15 amino acids.

This chain joins TRBV19 and TRBJ2-7, with 9 bases fitting TRBD1. The junction had 6 bases not matched to a gene; V was cut back by 3 bases and J by 3 bases. This CDR3 region has 15 residues. Germline V lookup: CDR1 LNHDA, CDR2 SQIVND (reference sequence). CDR3 amino acids: CASSIRQGGGYEQYF. CDR3 nucleotides: TGTGCCAGTAGTATCCGACAGGGGGGCGGCTACGAGCAGTACTTC.

The genes are TRBV11-3 and TRBJ2-7; D remains ambiguous. Looked up from germline, CDR1 is SGHNT and CDR2 is YENEEA. The CDR3 is 14 residues long. The V end lost 1 base, the J end lost 3 bases, and 10 bases lay between the germline ends. The CDR3 spells CASSLGWHGYEQYF. The CDR3 region has the DNA TGTGCCAGCAGCTTAGGTTGGCACGGCTACGAGCAGTACTTC.

On this clone: The junction differs from germline at one of its ends, possibly a read error. This chain joins TRBV6-8 and TRBJ1-2, with D possibly being TRBD1 (5 bases). Germline CDR1 MNHGY, CDR2 SAAAGT. The CDR3 is 13 amino acids. In nucleotides, the CDR3 is TGTGCCATCAGTGTGGGGACTTTCTATGGCTACACCTTC. Amino acid sequence: CAISVGTFYGYTF.

This chain joins TRBV25-1 and TRBJ2-7; 9 bases match TRBD1. CDR3 length: 13 residues. J lost 5 bases, V lost 7 bases, and 6 bases had no gene match. CDR1 and CDR2 from the germline V gene are MGHDK and SYGVNS. CDR3 DNA sequence: TGTGCCAGCAAAACCAACAGGGGGCACGAGCAGTACTTC. Protein product: CASKTNRGHEQYF.

The chain links TRBV6-8 to TRBJ1-1; D not resolved. CDR3 size: 12 residues. Germline CDR1 MNHGY, CDR2 SAAAGT. Trimming stripped 8 bases from V and 0 bases from J, with 7 bases between. The CDR3 DNA sequence: TGTGCCAGCGAGGCCTTGAACACTGAAGCTTTCTTT. Translating gives CASEALNTEAFF.

The J gene is TRBJ2-3, the V gene TRBV30; TRBD2 aligns across 10 bases. V gave up 5 bases and J gave up 1 base; unmatched junction bases: 0. Germline V CDR1 and CDR2: GTSNPN, SVGIG (reference sequence). The CDR3 is made up of 13 amino acids. The CDR3 nucleotides read TGTGCCTGGCTAGCGGGGGGCACAGATACGCAGTATTTT. Its translation is CAWLAGGTDTQYF.

The chain joins TRBV6-8 to TRBJ2-3, with TRBD2 matching over 13 bases. With 0 bases clipped from V and 2 bases from J, the junction kept 11 bases outside the gene matches. Germline values: CDR1 MNHGY, CDR2 SAAAGT. The CDR3 runs to 20 residues. The CDR3 region is CASSYSSTSGGAFDTDTQYF. CDR3 nucleotide sequence: TGTGCCAGCAGTTACTCGAGTACTAGCGGGGGGGCATTCGACACAGATACGCAGTATTTT.